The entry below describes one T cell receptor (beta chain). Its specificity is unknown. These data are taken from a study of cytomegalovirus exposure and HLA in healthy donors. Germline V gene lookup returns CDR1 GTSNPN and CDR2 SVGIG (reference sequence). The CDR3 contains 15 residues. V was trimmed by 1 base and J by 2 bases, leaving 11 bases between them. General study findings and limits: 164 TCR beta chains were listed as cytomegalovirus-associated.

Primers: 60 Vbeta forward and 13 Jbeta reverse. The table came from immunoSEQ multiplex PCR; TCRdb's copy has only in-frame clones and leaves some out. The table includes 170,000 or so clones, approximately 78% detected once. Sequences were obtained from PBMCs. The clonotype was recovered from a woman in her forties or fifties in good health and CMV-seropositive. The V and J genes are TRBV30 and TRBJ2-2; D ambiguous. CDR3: CAWSAFTHNTGELFF. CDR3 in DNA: TGTGCCTGGAGTGCCTTCACTCATAACACCGGGGAGCTGTTTTTT.